The 8 T cell receptor beta chains presented below share a single source sample, sequenced in a study of breast tumors, draining lymph nodes, adjacent tissues. Samples came from axillary lymph nodes draining the breast cancer. TCRdb redid the calling of the multiplex PCR reads with MiXCR, one entry per CDR3 protein. The top ten clones hold roughly 2.7% of a sample with 130,000 or so distinct CDR3 sequences, about a fifth of them seen once. Source material: axillary lymph node tissue. The receptors shown here come from a female donor with breast cancer. Some clones in this sample may be carry-over from other donors' samples.

This clonotype was detected ten times or more. This sequence joins TRBV6-5 and TRBJ1-2, with a possible D match to TRBD1 (6 bases). The CDR3 totals 13 residues. Trimming took 4 bases from V and 4 from J, leaving 10 bases between them. CDR1 MNHEY and CDR2 SVGAGI come from the germline V gene. The CDR3: CASSSGAFYGYTF. In DNA form, the CDR3 reads TGTGCCAGCAGTTCAGGGGCCTTCTATGGCTACACCTTC.

This clonotype was seen repeatedly, ten times or more. This chain links TRBV24-1 with TRBJ2-5; 9 nucleotides line up with TRBD1. Germline V gives CDR1 KGHDR, CDR2 SFDVKD. CDR3 length: 15 amino acids. V shed 3 bases, J shed 5 bases, and the junction held 6 bases outside the gene matches. The CDR3 nucleotides read TGTGCCACCAGTGATCGGACAGGGGAGGAGGAGACCCAGTACTTC. Translated: CATSDRTGEEETQYF.

The chain employs TRBV7-2 and TRBJ2-1, with D possibly TRBD1 on 6 matching bases. CDR3 size: 15 residues. Per germline, CDR1 SGHTA and CDR2 FQGNSA. The germline V and J ends were trimmed by 2 bases and 7 bases, with 15 bases remaining between them. The CDR3 DNA follows: TGTGCCAGCAGCTTATACGAGCAGGGGATAAATGAGCAGTTCTTC. Translating it yields CASSLYEQGINEQFF.

With regard to this clonotype: A read error may explain this, as a much larger clone is one base away. The rearrangement joins TRBV19 to TRBJ1-2; D perhaps matches TRBD1 (5 bases). The V gene's germline CDR1 is LNHDA and CDR2 SQIVND (reference sequence). This CDR3 has 12 residues. Trimming removed 5 bases from V and 7 bases from J, with 11 bases in between. The CDR3 DNA reads TGTGCCAGTAGTCAGACAGCGGGTGGCTACACCTTC. It is translated as CASSQTAGGYTF. Full variable domain (rest looked up from reference TRBV19 and TRBJ1-2): DGGITQSPKYLFRKEGQNVTLSCEQNLNHDAMYWYRQDPGQGLRLIYYSQIVNDFQKGDIAEGYSVSREKKESFPLTVTSAQKNPTAFYLCASSQTAGGYTFGSGTRLTVV.

Ten or more counts support this clonotype. The chain combines TRBV29-1 with TRBJ2-5, with TRBD1 matching 8 bases. The germline CDR1 and CDR2 sequences are SQVTM and ANQGSEA. CDR3 size: 11 residues. Trimming took 6 bases from V and 4 from J; bases not matched to a gene: 1. The CDR3 DNA reads as TGCAGCGTCGGACAGGGAGAGACCCAGTACTTC. Residues: CSVGQGETQYF. The full variable domain, with the rest looked up from reference TRBV29-1 and TRBJ2-5, is SAVISQKPSRDICQRGTSLTIQCQVDSQVTMMFWYRQQPGQSLTLIATANQGSEATYESGFVIDKFPISRPNLTFSTLTVSNMSPEDSSIYLCSVGQGETQYFGPGTRLLVL.

This clonotype was counted once. This may be a read error, as it is one base from a much larger clone. J is TRBJ2-7 and V is TRBV5-6; D is perhaps TRBD2 (6 bases). The CDR3 is 14 residues long. Germline CDR1 SGHDT, CDR2 YYEEEE. The CDR3 DNA reads TGTGCCAGCAGCTTGGAGGGACTGACTTACGTGCAGTACTTC. Translation gives CASSLEGLTYVQYF.

This clonotype appeared many times. The chain couples TRBV5-1 to TRBJ2-7; TRBD1 might be the D (5 bases). Germline CDR1 SGHRS, CDR2 YFSETQ. Trimming pared 1 base from V and 0 bases from J, leaving 11 bases between. The CDR3 runs 15 residues. The CDR3 loop reads CASSLMGQASYEQYF. DNA for the CDR3: TGCGCCAGCAGCTTGATGGGGCAGGCCTCCTACGAGCAGTACTTC.

The sample holds many counts of this clonotype. This chain links TRBV2 with TRBJ2-5, with D unclear. The CDR3 totals 13 residues. Germline CDR1 reads SNHLY; CDR2 reads FYNNEI. Trimming stripped 3 bases from V and 1 base from J, with 6 bases between. CDR3 coding DNA: TGTGCCAGCAGTGATTACAGCCAAGAGACCCAGTACTTC. Its protein product is CASSDYSQETQYF.